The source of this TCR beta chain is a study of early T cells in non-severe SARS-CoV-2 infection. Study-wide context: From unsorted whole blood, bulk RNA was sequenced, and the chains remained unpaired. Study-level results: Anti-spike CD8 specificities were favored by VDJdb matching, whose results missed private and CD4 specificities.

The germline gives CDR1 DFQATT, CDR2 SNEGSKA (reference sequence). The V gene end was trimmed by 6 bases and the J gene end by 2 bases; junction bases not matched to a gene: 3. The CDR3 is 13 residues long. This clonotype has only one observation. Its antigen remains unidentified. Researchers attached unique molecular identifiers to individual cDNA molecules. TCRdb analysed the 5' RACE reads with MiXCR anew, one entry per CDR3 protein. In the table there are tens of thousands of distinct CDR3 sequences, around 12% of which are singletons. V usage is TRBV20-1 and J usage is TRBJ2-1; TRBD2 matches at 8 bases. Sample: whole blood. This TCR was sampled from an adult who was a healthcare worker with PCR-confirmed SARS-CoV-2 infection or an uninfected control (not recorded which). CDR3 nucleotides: TGCAGTGCCCCGGGGGGGACCTACAATGAGCAGTTCTTC. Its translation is CSAPGGTYNEQFF.